Listed below are T cell receptor beta chains from one sample, sequenced in a study of blood T cell repertoires in COVID-19. TCRdb's table, derived via immunoSEQ multiplex PCR, lists solely in-frame clones and lacks some. The sample includes fewer than 350,000 clones, approximately 89% of them seen just once. Sequenced input: PBMCs or T cells enriched from blood (not recorded which). Receptors were obtained from a woman aged 40-49 years who had recovered from COVID-19. The CDR3 runs from the conserved cysteine through the conserved F or W. Each record gives: D gene, clone size, V gene, J gene, CDR3 DNA, CDR3 protein. A D gene is named only where the DNA matches it firmly. The size of a clone is reported for some rows only, either as once, few or many, or as a class for expanded clones.

.	.	TRBV3-1/TRBV3-2	TRBJ1-1	TGTGCCAGCAGCCAAGATCGAGCGCTTAACACTGAAGCTTTCTTT	CASSQDRALNTEAFF
TRBD1	.	TRBV28	TRBJ2-1	TGTGCCTCCAGCATCAGGGGGCGATACAATGAGCAGTTCTTC	CASSIRGRYNEQFF
TRBD2	.	TRBV19	TRBJ2-1	TGTGCCAGTAGTAGGCGGGGGGGCTACAATGAGCAGTTCTTC	CASSRRGGYNEQFF
.	.	TRBV18	TRBJ1-1	TGTGCCAGCTCAGCAGTATCTGAAGCTTTCTTT	CASSAVSEAFF
TRBD2	.	TRBV20-1	TRBJ2-7	TGCAGTGCTAGTCCTCCCCCTCTAGCGGACTACTACGAGCAGTACTTC	CSASPPPLADYYEQYF
.	.	TRBV25-1	TRBJ1-1	TGTGCCAGCAGTGAACTGGCGGGGGGGGACACTGAAGCTTTCTTT	CASSELAGGDTEAFF
.	.	TRBV5-1	TRBJ2-5	TGCGCCAGCAGCTCGCTAAGAGGGGGGGACCAAGAGACCCAGTACTTC	CASSSLRGGDQETQYF
.	.	TRBV18	TRBJ1-2	TGTGCCAGCTCACCATCTAGAAACTATGGCTACACCTTC	CASSPSRNYGYTF
TRBD1	.	TRBV30	TRBJ1-6	TGTGCCTGGGGGGGGCGACAGGGGTCTAATTCACCCCTCCACTTT	CAWGGRQGSNSPLHF
TRBD2	.	TRBV9	TRBJ2-5	TGTGCCAGCAGCGCGGGACTACTTTCCGAAGAGACCCAGTACTTC	CASSAGLLSEETQYF
.	.	TRBV27	TRBJ2-7	TGTGCCAGCAGTCTCGCTAGGCTTGGCGAGCAGTACTTC	CASSLARLGEQYF
.	.	TRBV10-3	TRBJ1-3	TGTGCCACCTGGGCGGGCCCCAGCTCTGGAAACACCATATATTTT	CATWAGPSSGNTIYF
TRBD1	.	TRBV19	TRBJ1-2	TGTGCCAGTAGAGAGTGGGGACAGGACGGGCTCTATGGCTACACCTTC	CASREWGQDGLYGYTF
.	once	TRBV5-4	TRBJ2-3	TGTGCCAGCAGCTTGGGGCCGCTCATGGCAGATACGCAGTATTTT	CASSLGPLMADTQYF
.	.	TRBV6-4	TRBJ1-2	TGTGCCAGCAGGGGGGCGACTGGCTACACCTTC	CASRGATGYTF
.	.	TRBV3-1/TRBV3-2	TRBJ2-7	TGTGCCAGCAGCCGCAGGGACTCACACTACGAGCAGTACTTC	CASSRRDSHYEQYF
.	.	TRBV4-1	TRBJ2-7	TGCGCCAGCAGCCAGGGCGAGTGGGGGGATTCCTACGAGCAGTACTTC	CASSQGEWGDSYEQYF
TRBD1	.	TRBV19	TRBJ1-1	TGTGCCAGTAGTATAGGAGGGACAGGGCAAACTGAAGCTTTCTTT	CASSIGGTGQTEAFF
.	.	TRBV11-3	TRBJ2-5	TGTGCCAGCAGCTTAGGGACTTCGGGAGCGGGGACCCAGTACTTC	CASSLGTSGAGTQYF
TRBD1	.	TRBV9	TRBJ1-1	TGTGCCAGCAGCGTGATGGGACAGTCAACTGAAGCTTTCTTT	CASSVMGQSTEAFF
.	once	TRBV28	TRBJ1-5	TGTGCCAGCAGTTTCGGCGACAGCCTCAATCAGCCCCAGCATTTT	CASSFGDSLNQPQHF
TRBD1	.	TRBV4-3	TRBJ1-6	TGCGCCAGCAGCCAGGGGGACAGGGGAGGATCACCCCTCCACTTT	CASSQGDRGGSPLHF
.	.	TRBV24-1	TRBJ2-3	TGTGCCACCAGTAAGCTCCTACAGGGCGGCACAGATACGCAGTATTTT	CATSKLLQGGTDTQYF
.	.	TRBV10-2	TRBJ2-5	TGCGCCAGCAGGAACCCGGGACGGGGGGAGACCCAGTACTTC	CASRNPGRGETQYF
.	.	TRBV7-3	TRBJ2-1	TGTGCCAGCAGCTTAAGGGCTACTCCCAATGAGCAGTTCTTC	CASSLRATPNEQFF
.	.	TRBV7-9	TRBJ2-6	TGTGCCAGCAGCTTAGTACCCGACAAGAGCTCTGGGGCCAACGTCCTGACTTTC	CASSLVPDKSSGANVLTF
TRBD2	.	TRBV3-1/TRBV3-2	TRBJ2-3	TGTGCCAGCAGCCCGCCTGGGAGCGGGAGGTTCACAGATACGCAGTATTTT	CASSPPGSGRFTDTQYF
.	.	TRBV11-2	TRBJ1-2	TGTGCCAGCAGCTTCCGGACAGCCGGCTACACCTTC	CASSFRTAGYTF
.	.	TRBV28	TRBJ2-7	TGTGCCAGCAGTTTAACAGGGATCGTCTACGAGCAGTACTTC	CASSLTGIVYEQYF
.	.	TRBV30	TRBJ2-7	TGTGCCTGGAGTGAGCAGGGTGGCGGGGCCTACGAGCAGTACTTC	CAWSEQGGGAYEQYF
.	.	TRBV19	TRBJ1-5	TGTGCCAGTAGTATTGACGGAGGGTGGCCTCAGCCCCAGCATTTT	CASSIDGGWPQPQHF
TRBD2	.	TRBV29-1	TRBJ2-7	TGCAGCGTTTCCGGGACTAGCAATTCCTACGAGCAGTACTTC	CSVSGTSNSYEQYF
TRBD2	.	TRBV11-2	TRBJ2-7	TGTGCCAGCACCTTTGGGACTAGCGGGATCAACGAGCAGTACTTC	CASTFGTSGINEQYF
TRBD1	.	TRBV28	TRBJ1-5	TGTGCCAGCAGCTCAACCGGGGACAGGTACATCGCGAATCAGCCCCAGCATTTT	CASSSTGDRYIANQPQHF
.	.	TRBV2	TRBJ2-7	TGTGCCAGCAGTGAAATCCTGGCTAGCGAGCAGTACTTC	CASSEILASEQYF
TRBD1	once	TRBV12-5	TRBJ1-1	TGTGCTAGTGGAAGGGACAGGGGCTCTGAAGCTTTCTTT	CASGRDRGSEAFF
TRBD2	.	TRBV4-3	TRBJ2-1	TGCGCCAGCAGCCAAGATATTACGGGAGGTGAGCAGTTCTTC	CASSQDITGGEQFF
.	.	TRBV2	TRBJ1-3	TGTGCCAGCGCCAGCGGGGGACCTCTCGGAAACACCATATATTTT	CASASGGPLGNTIYF
TRBD1	.	TRBV12-5	TRBJ2-7	TGTGCTAGTGGTCTTTCAATCTCGGGACAGGTGATTAGATACGAGCAGTACTTC	CASGLSISGQVIRYEQYF
TRBD1	.	TRBV6-4	TRBJ1-1	TGTGCCAGCAGTGAGGACAGGGGAGACACTGAAGCTTTCTTT	CASSEDRGDTEAFF
.	.	TRBV5-1	TRBJ1-1	TGCGCCAGCAGCTTCAGGGCGGCTGGCACTGAAGCTTTCTTT	CASSFRAAGTEAFF
.	once	TRBV23-1	TRBJ1-2	TGCGCCAGCAGCCGATTTTCCGCGGGGGGAGGGGGCTACACCTTC	CASSRFSAGGGGYTF
.	.	TRBV6-5	TRBJ1-1	TGTGCCAGCAGCCCCGGTGTAGCCGTGGGTGAAGCTTTCTTT	CASSPGVAVGEAFF
TRBD2	.	TRBV6-5	TRBJ2-2	TGTGCCAGCCCGACTAGCGGAGATACCGGGGAGCTGTTTTTT	CASPTSGDTGELFF
.	.	TRBV29-1	TRBJ2-5	TGCAGCGTTGCCAGCCAAGAGACCCAGTACTTC	CSVASQETQYF
.	once	TRBV18	TRBJ2-1	TGTGCCAGCTCCCAGCCAGGGCACAATGAGCAGTTCTTC	CASSQPGHNEQFF